The source of this T cell receptor (beta chain) is a study of cytomegalovirus exposure and HLA in healthy donors. Whole-study results and caveats: Information on immune exposure was restricted to one variable (CMV serostatus). Rare sequences made up most TCRs, while some public TCRs were found in many donors.

This cohort consisted of healthy bone marrow donors. Regarding this clone: Its antigen is undetermined.

13 Jbeta primers and 60 Vbeta primers were used for the PCR. Clones were read by immunoSEQ multiplex PCR, and TCRdb kept only the in-frame ones, dropping some. Among over 110,000 clones listed, 78% were seen once. The specimen sequenced was PBMCs. The sequence was collected from a female donor in good health and CMV-seronegative.

The chain's CDR3 is CARGLAVGLAAQYF. The CDR3 DNA reads as TGTGCCAGGGGACTAGCGGTTGGATTGGCAGCGCAGTATTTT. The chain carries TRBV30 and TRBJ2-3; TRBD2 matches 11 bases. The CDR3 loop spans 14 amino acids. CDR1 is GTSNPN, CDR2 SVGIG, per germline (reference sequence). Unmatched junction bases numbered 14, after V lost 8 bases and J lost 10 bases.